The 20 T cell receptor beta chains below come from one sample, sequenced in a study of Graves' ophthalmopathy and Graves' hyperthyroidism. The TCR beta CDR3 regions underwent amplification from RNA transcripts. First-round RT-PCR used HTBI primers; second-round multiplex PCR followed. TCRdb called the multiplex PCR reads again in MiXCR, with one record for every CDR3 protein. The sample yields 560,000 or so distinct CDR3 sequences, about 40% seen once. Material for sequencing was peripheral blood or thyroid tissue (not recorded which). The receptor set was obtained from an adult man with Graves' hyperthyroidism.

The chain links TRBV2 to TRBJ2-5; D remains unclear. The DNA matches TRBJ2-1 better at its end, which makes the J call doubtful. Germline V gives CDR1 SNHLY, CDR2 FYNNEI. The CDR3 is made up of 14 amino acids. The DNA for the CDR3 is TGTGCCAGCAGTCCCAGCACCAAAGTCAATGAGCAGTTCTTC. Amino acid sequence: CASSPSTKVNEQFF.

This rearrangement joins TRBV6-1 to TRBJ2-7; 13 bases match TRBD2. The CDR3 length is 16 residues. The germline CDR1 and CDR2 sequences are MNHNS and SASEGT. J lost 2 bases, V lost 6 bases, and 7 bases had no gene match. This chain's CDR3 is CASRERGLAGTYEQYF. Here the CDR3 DNA reads TGTGCCAGCAGAGAAAGGGGACTAGCGGGGACCTACGAGCAGTACTTC.

The J gene is TRBJ2-5, the V gene TRBV12-3 or TRBV12-4, with 8 bases that match TRBD1. The ends lost 5 bases at V and 5 bases at J; junction bases unmatched: 10. The CDR3 runs to 15 residues. DNA of the CDR3: TGTGCCAGCAGTACCCAGGGGACAGGAGTGGAGACCCAGTACTTC. Its protein product is CASSTQGTGVETQYF.

This chain links TRBV7-2 with TRBJ2-7; D might be TRBD1 (6 bases). Germline CDR1 is SGHTA and CDR2 is FQGNSA. The CDR3 is 14 amino acids. Between the trimmed V and J ends, which lost 1 base and 2 bases, there was a span of 9 bases. The CDR3 spells CASSLDRAAYEQYF. DNA for the CDR3: TGTGCCAGCAGCTTAGACAGGGCAGCCTACGAGCAGTACTTC.

This clonotype was counted many times. The DNA of the CDR3 is TGCGCCAGCAGCTTACCCCGCCAGGGGCGGAATTCACCCCTCCACTTT. Translating gives CASSLPRQGRNSPLHF. The chain couples TRBV5-1 to TRBJ1-6; tentatively, D is TRBD1 (6 bases). Trimming stripped 2 bases from V and 7 bases from J, with 16 bases between. From germline, CDR1 is SGHRS and CDR2 YFSETQ. This CDR3 spans 16 amino acids.

This clonotype has a handful of counts. This sequence joins TRBV19 and TRBJ2-5; TRBD2 aligns across 13 bases. The CDR3 has 14 amino acids. The V and J ends lost 5 bases and 5 bases, in that order; junction bases with no gene match: 2. Germline CDR1 and CDR2: LNHDA and SQIVND (reference sequence). As DNA, the CDR3 is TGTGCCAGTAGTGGGGGACTAGCGGGGGAGACCCAGTACTTC. This gives the protein CASSGGLAGETQYF.

This clonotype was observed a handful of times. The chain couples TRBV6-5 to TRBJ1-1; 7 bases align to TRBD1. V was pared by 2 bases and J by 7 bases, with 7 bases of the junction left unmatched. From germline, CDR1 is MNHEY and CDR2 SVGAGI. The CDR3 totals 14 residues. The CDR3 is CASSYPTGRDEAFF. CDR3 DNA: TGTGCCAGCAGTTACCCGACAGGGCGTGATGAAGCTTTCTTT.

V usage is TRBV19 and J usage is TRBJ2-2, with 8 bases matching TRBD1. V gave up 10 bases and J gave up 6 bases; unmatched junction bases: 10. The germline CDR1 and CDR2 sequences are LNHDA and SQIVND (reference sequence). The CDR3 loop spans 14 amino acids. CDR3 DNA: TGTGCCACCAGCCAAGACAGGGGCCCCGGGGAGCTGTTTTTT. Translation gives CATSQDRGPGELFF.

This clonotype was detected ten times or more. The V call is TRBV12-3 or TRBV12-4, the J call TRBJ2-7; 8 bases agree with TRBD2. The CDR3 sequence is 15 residues long. The ends lost 5 bases at V and 2 bases at J; junction bases unmatched: 8. The CDR3 nucleotides are TGTGCCAGCAGTCCCCCCGGGGGGGAGGCCTACGAGCAGTACTTC. This translates into CASSPPGGEAYEQYF.

This chain uses TRBV7-2 with TRBJ2-7; no definite D call. Germline lookup yields CDR1 SGHTA and CDR2 FQGNSA. V was trimmed by 3 bases and J by 12 bases, leaving 12 bases between them. This CDR3 comprises 11 residues. CDR3 DNA sequence: TGTGCCAGCAGCTTTGGTGGGGATAGGTACTTC. Translated: CASSFGGDRYF.

This clonotype was picked up many times. This chain connects TRBV20-1 to TRBJ1-4; 10 nucleotides line up with TRBD1. V lost 6 bases to trimming and J lost 5 bases; unmatched junction nucleotides: 12. The CDR3 loop spans 16 amino acids. Germline V gene lookup returns CDR1 DFQATT and CDR2 SNEGSKA (reference sequence). For the CDR3, the DNA is TGCAGTGCGACCTCAGGGGGGGGACAGGGGAATGAAAAACTGTTTTTT. Residues: CSATSGGGQGNEKLFF.

This clonotype has only a few counts. The CDR3 here is CASSDGGTAPNQPQHF. The CDR3 nucleotides read TGCGCCAGCAGTGACGGGGGGACAGCACCTAATCAGCCCCAGCATTTT. The rearrangement uses TRBV10-2 and TRBJ1-5; 7 nucleotides match TRBD1. The CDR3 has 16 amino acids. The junction had 9 bases not matched to a gene; V was cut back by 3 bases and J by 4 bases. The germline V gene encodes CDR1 WSHSY and CDR2 SAAADI.

The chain couples TRBV19 to TRBJ2-7; D gene uncertain. The CDR3 extends over 13 amino acids. CDR1 LNHDA and CDR2 SQIVND come from the germline V gene (reference sequence). The ends were cut back, 3 bases at V and 3 bases at J, with 9 bases in the middle. This chain's CDR3 is CASSIRQDYEQYF. The CDR3 DNA follows: TGTGCCAGTAGTATCCGGCAAGACTACGAGCAGTACTTC.

The chain links TRBV6-1 to TRBJ2-2; the match to TRBD2 covers 7 bases. The CDR3 extends over 15 amino acids. Per germline, CDR1 MNHNS and CDR2 SASEGT. The V and J ends lost 3 bases and 0 bases, in that order; junction bases with no gene match: 1. For the CDR3, the DNA is TGTGCCAGCAGTGAGGCGGGGGCGAACACCGGGGAGCTGTTTTTT. Translating it yields CASSEAGANTGELFF.

J is TRBJ2-7 and V is TRBV4-2; D remains ambiguous. V was clipped by 0 bases and J by 7 bases, with 16 bases between them. The CDR3 contains 15 residues. Looked up from germline, CDR1 is LGHNA and CDR2 is YNFKEQ. CDR3 nucleotide sequence: TGTGCCAGCAGCCAAGAGTGGCAGGTCTACAATGAGCAGTACTTC. Protein: CASSQEWQVYNEQYF.

The chain joins TRBV12-3 or TRBV12-4 to TRBJ1-2; 7 bases are a match to TRBD1. Germline trimming cut 6 bases from V and 1 base from J; bases unmatched to any gene: 8. CDR3 length: 15 residues. CDR3 coding DNA: TGTGCCAGCAGCAGCCCGGGACAGTTTAACTATGGCTACACCTTC. Its protein is CASSSPGQFNYGYTF.

This clonotype occurred many times. The chain joins TRBV7-8 to TRBJ1-6, with a weak D call TRBD1 (5 bases). V was clipped by 5 bases and J by 3 bases, with 11 bases between them. The CDR3 spans 15 residues. Germline loops: CDR1 SGHVS, CDR2 FQNEAQ. The CDR3 here is CASSGSGDYNSPLHF. For the CDR3, the DNA is TGTGCCAGCAGCGGCTCGGGGGACTATAATTCACCCCTCCACTTT. Variable domain in full (rest from reference TRBV7-8 and TRBJ1-6): GAGVSQSPRYKVAKRGQDVALRCDPISGHVSLFWYQQALGQGPEFLTYFQNEAQLDKSGLPSDRFFAERPEGSVSTLKIQRTQQEDSAVYLCASSGSGDYNSPLHFGNGTRLTVT.

This chain uses TRBV4-2 with TRBJ2-7; D is possibly TRBD1 or TRBD2 (5 bases each). The germline V and J ends were trimmed by 0 bases and 2 bases, with 11 bases remaining between them. The germline CDR1 and CDR2 sequences are LGHNA and YNFKEQ. The CDR3 sequence is 15 residues long. The CDR3 is CASSQEGPGAYEQYF. The CDR3 DNA sequence: TGTGCCAGCAGCCAAGAGGGGCCCGGGGCCTACGAGCAGTACTTC.

The chain carries TRBV7-8 and TRBJ2-3; 10 nucleotides match TRBD2. Germline V gene sequence: CDR1 SGHVS, CDR2 FQNEAQ. J was trimmed by 5 bases and V by 5 bases; bases with no gene match: 10. This CDR3 contains 16 residues. The CDR3 sequence: CASSHQAGGLGDTQYF. The CDR3 region has the DNA TGTGCCAGCAGCCACCAAGCGGGGGGGCTTGGAGATACGCAGTATTTT.

In this sample, this clonotype turned up many times. J is TRBJ2-5 and V is TRBV29-1, with D possibly TRBD1 on 7 matching bases. V shed 1 base and J shed 4 bases, with 16 bases lying between them. The CDR3 sequence is 15 residues long. Germline V lookup: CDR1 SQVTM, CDR2 ANQGSEA. CDR3 amino acids: CSVEVPAGGGETQYF. CDR3 in DNA: TGCAGCGTTGAAGTTCCGGCAGGGGGAGGAGAGACCCAGTACTTC.